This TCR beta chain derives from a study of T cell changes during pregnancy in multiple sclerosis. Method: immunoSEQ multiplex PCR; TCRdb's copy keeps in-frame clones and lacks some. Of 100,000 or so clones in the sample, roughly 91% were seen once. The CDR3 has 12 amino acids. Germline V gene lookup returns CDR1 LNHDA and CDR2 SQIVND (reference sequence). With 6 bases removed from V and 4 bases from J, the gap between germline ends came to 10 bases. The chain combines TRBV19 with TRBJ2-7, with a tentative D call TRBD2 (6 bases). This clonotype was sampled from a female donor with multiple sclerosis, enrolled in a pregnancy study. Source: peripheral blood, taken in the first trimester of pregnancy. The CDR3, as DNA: TGTGCCAGTAGCACACGGGGGTACGAGCAGTACTTC. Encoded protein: CASSTRGYEQYF. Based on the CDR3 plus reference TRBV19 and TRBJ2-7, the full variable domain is DGGITQSPKYLFRKEGQNVTLSCEQNLNHDAMYWYRQDPGQGLRLIYYSQIVNDFQKGDIAEGYSVSREKKESFPLTVTSAQKNPTAFYLCASSTRGYEQYFGPGTRLTVT.